This T cell receptor beta chain appears in the sequencing data of a study of T cell changes during pregnancy in multiple sclerosis. Produced via immunoSEQ multiplex PCR; TCRdb's table is partial and in-frame only. The sample includes tens of thousands of clones, around 90% of them seen just once. Germline V CDR1 and CDR2: SGHDT, YYEEEE. There are 16 residues in the CDR3. With V trimmed by 4 bases and J by 5 bases, 12 bases remained unmatched. Material: CD4+ T cells from peripheral blood mononuclear cells, obtained in the third trimester of pregnancy. The rearrangement joins TRBV5-6 to TRBJ2-5; 9 bases align to TRBD1. This receptor was taken from a female donor in good health, enrolled as a control in a pregnancy study. CDR3 coding DNA: TGTGCCAGCAGCCTATGGGACAGGGTCAGTCTGGAGACCCAGTACTTC. This translates into CASSLWDRVSLETQYF.